Listed below are T cell receptor beta chains from one sample, sequenced in a study of regulatory T cells in long-lasting Graves disease. TCRdb analysed the multiplex PCR reads with MiXCR anew, one entry per CDR3 protein. In the table there are about 320,000 distinct CDR3 sequences, 15% to 20% of which are singletons. The source was peripheral blood mononuclear cells (PBMCs), collected at new diagnosis, from a patient treated with antithyroid drugs. All receptors come from a female donor with Graves disease. The CDR3 runs from the conserved cysteine through the conserved F or W. A D gene is named only where the DNA matches it firmly. Some rows have no size entry. The others give once, few or many, or a class for an expanded clone.

d_gene: TRBD2; j_gene: TRBJ2-7; v_gene: TRBV7-2; abundance: many; CDR3nt: TGTGCCAGCAGGCCCTCGGGAGGCGAGCAGTACTTC; CDR3aa: CASRPSGGEQYF
d_gene: .; j_gene: TRBJ2-1; v_gene: TRBV12-3/TRBV12-4; abundance: many; CDR3nt: TGTGCCAGCGGGAGTTTGTACAATGAGCAGTTCTTC; CDR3aa: CASGSLYNEQFF
d_gene: .; j_gene: TRBJ2-2; v_gene: TRBV18; abundance: .; CDR3nt: TGTGCCAGCTCACCCTATATGGGGGCCGGGGAGCTGTTTTTT; CDR3aa: CASSPYMGAGELFF
d_gene: .; j_gene: TRBJ2-1; v_gene: TRBV6-1; abundance: .; CDR3nt: TGTGCCACGGGTGCAGGGGAATACAATGAGCAGTTCTTC; CDR3aa: CATGAGEYNEQFF
d_gene: TRBD1; j_gene: TRBJ1-2; v_gene: TRBV29-1; abundance: .; CDR3nt: TGCAGCGTCAAAGGGGGCCGTAACTATGGCTACACCTTC; CDR3aa: CSVKGGRNYGYTF
d_gene: .; j_gene: TRBJ1-5; v_gene: TRBV9; abundance: .; CDR3nt: TGTGCCAGCAGCCCCCGCTGGGATAGCAATCAGCCCCAGCATTTT; CDR3aa: CASSPRWDSNQPQHF
d_gene: .; j_gene: TRBJ2-1; v_gene: TRBV9; abundance: many; CDR3nt: TGTGCCAGCAGCGTGCGAGTCTACAATGAGCAGTTCTTC; CDR3aa: CASSVRVYNEQFF
d_gene: .; j_gene: TRBJ1-2; v_gene: TRBV7-9; abundance: .; CDR3nt: TGTGCCAGCAGCTTATTGCCGGATGGCTACACCTTC; CDR3aa: CASSLLPDGYTF
d_gene: .; j_gene: TRBJ2-7; v_gene: TRBV12-3/TRBV12-4; abundance: many; CDR3nt: TGTGCCAGCAGTTTTAGGGGAGAGCAGTACTTC; CDR3aa: CASSFRGEQYF
d_gene: .; j_gene: TRBJ1-1; v_gene: TRBV7-2; abundance: many; CDR3nt: TGTGCCAGTAGACAAGGGCCGGACACTGAAGCTTTCTTT; CDR3aa: CASRQGPDTEAFF
d_gene: .; j_gene: TRBJ1-5; v_gene: TRBV6-2/TRBV6-3; abundance: many; CDR3nt: TGTGCCAGCAGTTACATTCAGAGTAGCAATCAGCCCCAGCATTTT; CDR3aa: CASSYIQSSNQPQHF
d_gene: .; j_gene: TRBJ2-1; v_gene: TRBV5-4; abundance: .; CDR3nt: TGTGCCAGCAGCTTGCCGCAGCTCAACAATGAGCAGTTCTTC; CDR3aa: CASSLPQLNNEQFF
d_gene: TRBD1; j_gene: TRBJ1-5; v_gene: TRBV6-1; abundance: many; CDR3nt: TGTGCCAGAGGGGGACAGGGATGGACCCAGCCCCAGCATTTT; CDR3aa: CARGGQGWTQPQHF
d_gene: TRBD2; j_gene: TRBJ2-3; v_gene: TRBV6-4; abundance: .; CDR3nt: TGTGCCAGCAAGAGACTAGCGGGAGGGACAGATACGCAGTATTTT; CDR3aa: CASKRLAGGTDTQYF
d_gene: TRBD2; j_gene: TRBJ2-1; v_gene: TRBV3-1; abundance: many; CDR3nt: TGTGCCAGCAGCCAAGAGTTTCGGGTACTAGCGGGAGGCAACTCCTACAATGAGCAGTTCTTC; CDR3aa: CASSQEFRVLAGGNSYNEQFF
d_gene: TRBD1; j_gene: TRBJ2-6; v_gene: TRBV14; abundance: many; CDR3nt: TGTGCCAGCAGCCATCTCTTCGGGGGACAGGGGGCGTCCGGGGCCAACGTCCTGACTTTC; CDR3aa: CASSHLFGGQGASGANVLTF
d_gene: .; j_gene: TRBJ2-7; v_gene: TRBV20-1; abundance: few; CDR3nt: TGCAGTGCGACCGGGAGCTCCTACGAGCAGTACTTC; CDR3aa: CSATGSSYEQYF
d_gene: .; j_gene: TRBJ1-1; v_gene: TRBV19; abundance: many; CDR3nt: TGTGCCAGTAGTATAGAGAAGGGACAGAACACTGAAGCTTTCTTT; CDR3aa: CASSIEKGQNTEAFF
d_gene: .; j_gene: TRBJ1-1; v_gene: TRBV9; abundance: .; CDR3nt: TGTGCCAGCAGTACCCAGGGATCCACTGAAGCTTTCTTT; CDR3aa: CASSTQGSTEAFF
d_gene: .; j_gene: TRBJ2-7; v_gene: TRBV30; abundance: many; CDR3nt: TGTGCCTGGAGTGTGGGCCTGTTTGGAATCTACGAGCAGTACTTC; CDR3aa: CAWSVGLFGIYEQYF
d_gene: .; j_gene: TRBJ2-7; v_gene: TRBV4-1; abundance: .; CDR3nt: TGCGCCAGCAGCCAAGAGCGGAGACACCCATACGAGCAGTACTTC; CDR3aa: CASSQERRHPYEQYF
d_gene: .; j_gene: TRBJ2-1; v_gene: TRBV12-3/TRBV12-4; abundance: many; CDR3nt: TGTGCCAGCAGGGTCTTGGGTAGCGGCAATGAGCAGTTCTTC; CDR3aa: CASRVLGSGNEQFF
d_gene: .; j_gene: TRBJ1-2; v_gene: TRBV19; abundance: .; CDR3nt: TGTGCCAGTAGGAACCCCCTACGGGGGAGCCCCTATGGCTACACCTTC; CDR3aa: CASRNPLRGSPYGYTF
d_gene: .; j_gene: TRBJ2-7; v_gene: TRBV10-3; abundance: many; CDR3nt: TGTGCCATCAGCCCCCCAGGTCGGAACTACGAGCAGTACTTC; CDR3aa: CAISPPGRNYEQYF
d_gene: TRBD1; j_gene: TRBJ1-4; v_gene: TRBV28; abundance: .; CDR3nt: TGTGCCGGCCGGAGGGGGCGGTCGGGTGAAAAACTGTTTTTT; CDR3aa: CAGRRGRSGEKLFF
d_gene: TRBD2; j_gene: TRBJ2-5; v_gene: TRBV27; abundance: .; CDR3nt: TGTGCCAGCAGTTTATCCCTAGCGGTCCAAGAGACCCAGTACTTC; CDR3aa: CASSLSLAVQETQYF
d_gene: .; j_gene: TRBJ2-1; v_gene: TRBV20-1; abundance: .; CDR3nt: TGCAGTGCTAGAGGGGACACGCCCGGTCGCAATGAGCAGTTCTTC; CDR3aa: CSARGDTPGRNEQFF
d_gene: .; j_gene: TRBJ2-7; v_gene: TRBV6-2/TRBV6-3; abundance: many; CDR3nt: TGTGCCAGCAGTTACTCCGGACGAATCTACGAGCAGTACTTC; CDR3aa: CASSYSGRIYEQYF
d_gene: .; j_gene: TRBJ1-5; v_gene: TRBV28; abundance: many; CDR3nt: TGTGCCAGCAGTCCCGTTGATTTAGGGCCCCAGCATTTT; CDR3aa: CASSPVDLGPQHF
d_gene: TRBD1; j_gene: TRBJ2-3; v_gene: TRBV12-5; abundance: .; CDR3nt: TGTGCTAGTGGTTGGCGGACAGGCGCAGATACGCAGTATTTT; CDR3aa: CASGWRTGADTQYF
d_gene: .; j_gene: TRBJ2-7; v_gene: TRBV28; abundance: .; CDR3nt: TGTGCCAGCACCTTCGGGGGACAGCAGTACGAGCAGTACTTC; CDR3aa: CASTFGGQQYEQYF
d_gene: TRBD2; j_gene: TRBJ2-1; v_gene: TRBV7-2; abundance: .; CDR3nt: TGTGCCAGCAGCTTCCTAGCGGGAGGGGAGTTCTTC; CDR3aa: CASSFLAGGEFF
d_gene: TRBD2; j_gene: TRBJ2-3; v_gene: TRBV19; abundance: .; CDR3nt: TGTGCCGGTACACTAGCGGATTCCCTAGCCGGAGATACGCAGTATTTT; CDR3aa: CAGTLADSLAGDTQYF
d_gene: TRBD2; j_gene: TRBJ2-3; v_gene: TRBV7-2; abundance: .; CDR3nt: TGTGCCAGCAGCTTTACTAGCGGGAGGGTTAGTACGCAGTATTTT; CDR3aa: CASSFTSGRVSTQYF
d_gene: TRBD2; j_gene: TRBJ2-1; v_gene: TRBV29-1; abundance: many; CDR3nt: TGCAGCGTTGTACGCGGACTAGCGAACAATGAGCAGTTCTTC; CDR3aa: CSVVRGLANNEQFF
d_gene: TRBD2; j_gene: TRBJ2-3; v_gene: TRBV5-1; abundance: many; CDR3nt: TGTGCCAGCAGCTCCGACCCGAGCGGGAGGGCCAGGGATACGCAGTATTTT; CDR3aa: CASSSDPSGRARDTQYF
d_gene: TRBD1; j_gene: TRBJ1-2; v_gene: TRBV18; abundance: few; CDR3nt: TGTGCCAGCTCACGACAGGGGGCGTCCGCCTATGGCTACACCTTC; CDR3aa: CASSRQGASAYGYTF
d_gene: .; j_gene: TRBJ2-1; v_gene: TRBV24-1; abundance: many; CDR3nt: TGTGCCACCAGTGACTCCTCGTTAGGGGAGCAGTTCTTC; CDR3aa: CATSDSSLGEQFF
d_gene: TRBD1; j_gene: TRBJ2-7; v_gene: TRBV24-1; abundance: many; CDR3nt: TGTGCCACCAGTAACTGGACAGGGGTGCCCTACGAGCAGTACTTC; CDR3aa: CATSNWTGVPYEQYF
d_gene: .; j_gene: TRBJ2-5; v_gene: TRBV9; abundance: many; CDR3nt: TGTGCCAGCAGCGGCCGGGGTGGCGGGAAGACCCAGTACTTC; CDR3aa: CASSGRGGGKTQYF
d_gene: TRBD2; j_gene: TRBJ2-2; v_gene: TRBV11-2; abundance: many; CDR3nt: TGTGCCAGCAGCTCTGGACTAGCGGGAGCGACCGGGGAGCTGTTTTTT; CDR3aa: CASSSGLAGATGELFF
d_gene: .; j_gene: TRBJ1-2; v_gene: TRBV30; abundance: many; CDR3nt: TGTGCCTGGAGCGGGGCTTATGGCTACACCTTC; CDR3aa: CAWSGAYGYTF
d_gene: TRBD1; j_gene: TRBJ2-7; v_gene: TRBV4-1; abundance: .; CDR3nt: TGCGCCAGCAGCCAACCGAGACAGGGACCCTCCTACGAGCAGTACTTC; CDR3aa: CASSQPRQGPSYEQYF
d_gene: TRBD1; j_gene: TRBJ2-1; v_gene: TRBV27; abundance: many; CDR3nt: TGTGCCAGCTCTACACAGGGGGCCGGGGATGAGCAGTTCTTC; CDR3aa: CASSTQGAGDEQFF
d_gene: TRBD1; j_gene: TRBJ2-5; v_gene: TRBV20-1; abundance: many; CDR3nt: TGCAGTGTCAGGACAGGGGGAGAGACCCAGTACTTC; CDR3aa: CSVRTGGETQYF
d_gene: TRBD2; j_gene: TRBJ2-1; v_gene: TRBV24-1; abundance: .; CDR3nt: TGTGCTTCAGCGGGGACGGGGGTTCTCAATGAGCAGTTCTTC; CDR3aa: CASAGTGVLNEQFF
d_gene: TRBD1; j_gene: TRBJ1-1; v_gene: TRBV2; abundance: .; CDR3nt: TGTGCCAACCAGGGGGGGGGAGGGACTGAAGCTTTCTTT; CDR3aa: CANQGGGGTEAFF
d_gene: TRBD2; j_gene: TRBJ2-1; v_gene: TRBV5-1; abundance: .; CDR3nt: TGCGCCAGCAGTACTAGCGCCACCAATGAGCAGTTCTTC; CDR3aa: CASSTSATNEQFF